This entry lists 17 T cell receptor beta chains sequenced from one sample in a study of OX40 agonist ivuxolimab in advanced cancers. Measured with immunoSEQ multiplex PCR; TCRdb has only the in-frame clones, and not every one. In the table there are 40,000 to 50,000 clones, roughly 89% of which are singletons. Material: CD4+ or CD8+ T cells sorted from blood, obtained in a trial of the OX40 agonist ivuxolimab. These receptors were collected from an adult with an advanced solid tumor such as melanoma, head and neck, liver or kidney cancer.

The V gene is TRBV11-2, the J gene TRBJ1-1; D uncertain. The germline V gene encodes CDR1 SGHAT and CDR2 FQNNGV. V was trimmed by 5 bases and J by 6 bases, leaving 10 bases between them. The length of the CDR3 is 12 residues. The CDR3 spells CASSRSFPEAFF. The CDR3 DNA reads as TGTGCCAGCAGCCGCTCTTTCCCTGAAGCTTTCTTT. Based on the CDR3 plus reference TRBV11-2 and TRBJ1-1, the full variable domain is EAGVAQSPRYKIIEKRQSVAFWCNPISGHATLYWYQQILGQGPKLLIQFQNNGVVDDSQLPKDRFSAERLKGVDSTLKIQPAKLEDSAVYLCASSRSFPEAFFGQGTRLTVV.

V is TRBV5-4 and J is TRBJ2-1; 10 nucleotides agree with TRBD2. Unmatched junction bases numbered 4, after V lost 4 bases and J lost 3 bases. The germline gives CDR1 SGHNT, CDR2 YYREEE (reference sequence). This CDR3 is built from 15 residues. The CDR3 nucleotides read TGTGCCAGCAGCCCTCGGACTAGCGGCTACAATGAGCAGTTCTTC. As protein: CASSPRTSGYNEQFF.

CDR3 in DNA: TGTGCCAGCAGCTTAGAGGGGACACTTAAATTGTTCTTC. Encoded protein: CASSLEGTLKLFF. The genes are TRBV11-2 and TRBJ2-1; weak D call: TRBD1 (6 bases). CDR3 length equals 13 residues. CDR1 and CDR2 from the germline V gene are SGHAT and FQNNGV. V dropped 0 bases and J dropped 15 bases, with 15 bases sitting between them.

The genes are TRBV27 and TRBJ2-3; 9 bases align to TRBD1. The CDR3 has 17 residues. Germline CDR1 is MNHEY and CDR2 is SMNVEV (reference sequence). The V gene end was trimmed by 0 bases and the J gene end by 8 bases; junction bases not matched to a gene: 12. CDR3 in amino acids: CASSLSGTGTLRGTQYF. The CDR3 nucleotides read TGTGCCAGCAGTTTATCGGGGACAGGGACCCTGCGGGGTACGCAGTATTTT.

J is TRBJ2-2 and V is TRBV11-1; D is perhaps TRBD1 or TRBD2 (5 bases each). The germline V and J ends were trimmed by 3 bases and 2 bases, with 22 bases remaining between them. The CDR3 totals 19 residues. Per the germline V gene, CDR1 is SGHAT and CDR2 is FQDESV (reference sequence). The CDR3 DNA is TGTGCCAGCAGCTTCATCCCCCCGGCCGGGACGGTTAACACCGGGGAGCTGTTTTTT. This codes for CASSFIPPAGTVNTGELFF. The complete variable domain, with remaining parts taken from reference TRBV11-1 and TRBJ2-2, reads EAEVAQSPRYKITEKSQAVAFWCDPISGHATLYWYRQILGQGPELLVQFQDESVVDDSQLPKDRFSAERLKGVDSTLKIQPAELGDSAMYLCASSFIPPAGTVNTGELFFGEGSRLTVL.

The V call is TRBV6-1, the J call TRBJ2-3; TRBD1 is a possible D gene (6 bases). Trimming left V 5 bases short and J 0 bases short, with 12 bases between. The CDR3 extends over 15 amino acids. The V gene's germline CDR1 is MNHNS and CDR2 SASEGT. The CDR3 DNA reads TGTGCCAGCAGTCCAGGACAGCCTAGCACAGATACGCAGTATTTT. This translates into CASSPGQPSTDTQYF.

This clone was seen only once. The chain combines TRBV10-3 with TRBJ2-4; D remains ambiguous. Trimming shortened V by 3 bases and J by 8 bases, and 8 bases separated the two germline ends. The CDR3 spans 12 residues. Germline CDR1 reads ENHRY; CDR2 reads SYGVKD. The CDR3 bases are TGTGCCATCAGTGAAAGAGGTGACATTCAGTACTTC. Translated: CAISERGDIQYF.

This chain joins TRBV19 and TRBJ2-2; D unresolved. The CDR3 sequence is 15 residues long. Germline CDR1 reads LNHDA; CDR2 reads SQIVND (reference sequence). V lost 2 bases and J 0 bases, leaving 7 bases between the germline ends. The CDR3 loop reads CASSINIANTGELFF. As DNA, the CDR3 is TGTGCCAGTAGTATAAACATTGCGAACACCGGGGAGCTGTTTTTT.

The genes are TRBV21-1 and TRBJ2-1; no DNA check was done on the table's D call, TRBD2. TRBV21-1 is described as a pseudogene. This CDR3 spans 16 amino acids. This chain's CDR3 is CASSKVETSGSSEQFF. The CDR3 coding sequence is TGTGCCAGCAGCAAAGTGGAAACTAGCGGGAGTAGTGAGCAGTTCTTC.

The chain combines TRBV9 with TRBJ1-4; 11 bases are a match to TRBD1. The V gene's germline CDR1 is SGDLS and CDR2 YYNGEE. The CDR3 contains 15 residues. The J segment lost 7 bases and the V segment lost 4 bases, leaving 6 bases of the junction unmatched. The CDR3 is CASSPQGQGGEKLFF. CDR3 nucleotides: TGTGCCAGCAGCCCCCAGGGACAGGGGGGTGAAAAACTGTTTTTT.

The chain carries TRBV7-2 and TRBJ2-7, with TRBD2 matching over 10 bases. Germline V gives CDR1 SGHTA, CDR2 FQGNSA. The CDR3 is made up of 15 amino acids. V lost 5 bases, J lost 3 bases, and 7 bases stayed unmatched. As DNA, the CDR3 is TGTGCCAGCAGCATTTCTAGCGGGGGTTTCTACGAGCAGTACTTC. Translated, it gives CASSISSGGFYEQYF.

A single count supports this clone. V is TRBV5-1 and J is TRBJ2-2; the match to TRBD2 covers 9 bases. Unmatched junction bases numbered 1, after V lost 1 base and J lost 3 bases. This CDR3 comprises 15 residues. Germline CDR1 reads SGHRS; CDR2 reads YFSETQ. The CDR3 bases are TGCGCCAGCAGCTTGAAGCGGGAGGACACCGGGGAGCTGTTTTTT. Amino acids: CASSLKREDTGELFF. Complete variable domain (other parts from reference TRBV5-1 and TRBJ2-2): KAGVTQTPRYLIKTRGQQVTLSCSPISGHRSVSWYQQTPGQGLQFLFEYFSETQRNKGNFPGRFSGRQFSNSRSEMNVSTLELGDSALYLCASSLKREDTGELFFGEGSRLTVL.

This clone has more than one count but fewer than ten. The chain carries TRBV10-3 and TRBJ2-1; D possibly corresponds to TRBD2 (5 bases). V was shortened by 11 bases and J by 8 bases, with 7 bases between the two germline ends. CDR1 is ENHRY and CDR2 is SYGVKD in the germline V gene. This CDR3 has 9 amino acids. For the CDR3, the DNA is TGTGCCGCGGGCGATGAGCAGTTCTTC. This translates into CAAGDEQFF.

The chain combines TRBV9 with TRBJ1-2; 9 bases line up with TRBD1. CDR1 is SGDLS, CDR2 YYNGEE, per germline. CDR3 length equals 15 residues. V shed 2 bases and J 8 bases; nucleotides not matched to a gene: 10. The CDR3 sequence is CASSVTWTGEFGYTF. The DNA for the CDR3 is TGTGCCAGCAGCGTCACATGGACAGGGGAATTCGGCTACACCTTC.

This clone was recorded a few times. Compared with germline, one end of the junction differs, possibly owing to a read error. This sequence joins TRBV7-7 and TRBJ1-3; D unclear. Germline V gene lookup returns CDR1 SSHAT and CDR2 FNYEAQ (reference sequence). The CDR3 extends over 15 amino acids. This chain's CDR3 is CASSQDSTSGNTIYF. DNA of the CDR3: TGTGCTAGCAGTCAAGACTCAACCTCTGGAAACACCATATATTTT.

The chain links TRBV5-1 to TRBJ2-1; tentatively, D is TRBD1 or TRBD2 (5 bases each). Trimming removed 4 bases at V and 7 bases at J, with 18 bases between. There are 15 residues in the CDR3. Looked up from germline, CDR1 is SGHRS and CDR2 is YFSETQ. The CDR3 sequence: CASSLRDPRVNEQFF. CDR3 bases: TGCGCCAGCAGCCTGAGGGACCCCAGGGTAAATGAGCAGTTCTTC.

The V and J genes are TRBV11-3 and TRBJ2-5; D remains ambiguous. Germline CDR1 and CDR2: SGHNT and YENEEA. The CDR3 runs to 14 residues. The ends were cut back, 2 bases at V and 0 bases at J, with 7 bases in the middle. In DNA, the CDR3 is TGTGCCAGCAGCTTATCCAGGTACCAAGAGACCCAGTACTTC. It specifies CASSLSRYQETQYF. Filled out from reference TRBV11-3 and TRBJ2-5, the complete variable domain reads EAGVVQSPRYKIIEKKQPVAFWCNPISGHNTLYWYLQNLGQGPELLIRYENEEAVDDSQLPKDRFSAERLKGVDSTLKIQPAELGDSAVYLCASSLSRYQETQYFGPGTRLLVL.